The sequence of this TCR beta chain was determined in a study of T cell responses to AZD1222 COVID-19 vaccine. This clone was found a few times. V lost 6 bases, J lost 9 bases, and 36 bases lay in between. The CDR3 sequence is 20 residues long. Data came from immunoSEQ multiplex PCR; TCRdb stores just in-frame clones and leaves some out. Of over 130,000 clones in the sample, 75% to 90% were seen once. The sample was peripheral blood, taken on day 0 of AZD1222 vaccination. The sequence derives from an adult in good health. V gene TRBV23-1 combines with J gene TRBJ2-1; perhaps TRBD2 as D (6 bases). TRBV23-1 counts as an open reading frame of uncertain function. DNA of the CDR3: TGCGCCAGCAGGTCCTCCGGGGGAATAGGTCGTCGCCCACCGGGTGGTGAGCAGTTCTTC. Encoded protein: CASRSSGGIGRRPPGGEQFF.